What follows are 23 T cell receptor beta chains derived from one specimen sequenced in a study of T cell changes during pregnancy in multiple sclerosis. Repertoires were generated with immunoSEQ multiplex PCR, while TCRdb's copy carries only in-frame clones and drops some. The profile shows some 100,000 clones, around nine tenths of them singletons. Sequenced material: peripheral blood, taken in the second trimester of pregnancy. These receptors came from a female donor with multiple sclerosis, enrolled in a pregnancy study.

A few counts support this clone. This chain connects TRBV2 to TRBJ1-1; 8 bases fit TRBD1. V lost 6 bases to trimming and J lost 10 bases; unmatched junction nucleotides: 4. This CDR3 contains 11 residues. The V gene's germline CDR1 is SNHLY and CDR2 FYNNEI. CDR3 nucleotides: TGTGCCAGCAGCCTACAGGGGGGAGCTTTCTTT. Translating gives CASSLQGGAFF.

The chain is built from TRBV9 and TRBJ1-4; 7 bases are shared with TRBD1. This CDR3 has 16 residues. From germline, CDR1 is SGDLS and CDR2 YYNGEE. V lost 4 bases and J lost 5; bases outside the gene matches: 11. The CDR3 coding sequence is TGTGCCAGCAGCCCAAGGCCGGGACAGTCAAATGAAAAACTGTTTTTT. Its translation: CASSPRPGQSNEKLFF.

This CDR3 is CASSPSSVDEQFF. The DNA of the CDR3 is TGCGCCAGCAGCCCATCCAGTGTCGATGAGCAGTTCTTC. This chain joins TRBV5-1 and TRBJ2-1, with unresolved D. The V and J ends lost 4 bases and 8 bases respectively, with 13 bases between them. CDR1 SGHRS and CDR2 YFSETQ come from the germline V gene. This CDR3 has 13 residues.

This clone has only a few counts. The chain links TRBV27 to TRBJ1-6, with TRBD1 as a possible D gene (6 bases). Looked up from germline, CDR1 is MNHEY and CDR2 is SMNVEV (reference sequence). V was trimmed by 8 bases and J by 7 bases, leaving 9 bases between them. The CDR3 extends over 12 amino acids. The CDR3 loop is CASRGQNSPLHF. In DNA, the CDR3 is TGTGCCAGCCGCGGACAGAATTCACCCCTCCACTTT.

The rearrangement joins TRBV18 to TRBJ1-1, with TRBD1 as a possible D gene (5 bases). Trimming cost V 3 bases and J 4 bases, with 15 bases left between them. Germline-derived CDR1 and CDR2 are KGHSH and LQKENI. The CDR3 totals 15 residues. The CDR3 nucleotides read TGTGCCAGCTCACCTCGGGACTCCCTTGGCACTGAAGCTTTCTTT. It encodes CASSPRDSLGTEAFF.

This clone was observed a single time. The chain combines TRBV2 with TRBJ1-1; 7 positions match TRBD1. The CDR3 is 15 amino acids. The ends lost 9 bases at V and 0 bases at J; junction bases unmatched: 10. Germline V gene data show CDR1 as SNHLY and CDR2 as FYNNEI. CDR3 in DNA: TGTGCCAGTCAGAGCCGGGGACAGATGAACACTGAAGCTTTCTTT. Protein sequence: CASQSRGQMNTEAFF.

The chain has TRBV5-6 and TRBJ1-2; D gene ambiguous. The CDR3 length is 16 residues. The germline gives CDR1 SGHDT, CDR2 YYEEEE. Trimming stripped 0 bases from V and 7 bases from J, with 19 bases between. CDR3 protein: CASSLESGPISGGYTF. The CDR3 bases are TGTGCCAGCAGCTTGGAAAGCGGTCCAATCTCTGGTGGCTACACCTTC.

V usage is TRBV7-9 and J usage is TRBJ2-5; 7 positions match TRBD2. The CDR3 has 15 amino acids. Per the germline V gene, CDR1 is SEHNR and CDR2 is FQNEAQ (reference sequence). The ends lost 5 bases at V and 1 base at J; junction bases unmatched: 7. The chain's CDR3 is CASSATGTTQETQYF. The CDR3 region has the DNA TGTGCCAGCAGCGCCACCGGGACTACCCAAGAGACCCAGTACTTC. The complete variable domain, with remaining parts taken from reference TRBV7-9 and TRBJ2-5, reads DTGVSQNPRHKITKRGQNVTFRCDPISEHNRLYWYRQTLGQGPEFLTYFQNEAQLEKSRLLSDRFSAERPKGSFSTLEIQRTEQGDSAMYLCASSATGTTQETQYFGPGTRLLVL.

The chain employs TRBV23-1 and TRBJ1-2; D is perhaps TRBD1 (5 bases). TRBV23-1 is reported as an ORF; its role is uncertain. Between the trimmed V and J ends, which lost 0 bases and 9 bases, there was a span of 17 bases. The CDR3 sequence is 15 residues long. The CDR3 nucleotides are TGCGCCAGCAGTCAATCAGGGACCAGGGAGGTTCGCTACACCTTC. Protein product: CASSQSGTREVRYTF.

This clone was seen a single time. Compared with germline, one end of the junction differs, possibly owing to a read error. The chain employs TRBV29-1 and TRBJ2-3, with D maybe TRBD1 (5 bases). From germline, CDR1 is SQVTM and CDR2 ANQGSEA. This CDR3 spans 8 amino acids. This CDR3 reads CSVEGTSF. In DNA form, the CDR3 reads TGCAGCGTTGAAGGGACAAGTTTT.

This clone appeared a few times. This rearrangement joins TRBV19 to TRBJ1-1; D is unresolved. This CDR3 is built from 13 residues. Per germline, CDR1 LNHDA and CDR2 SQIVND (reference sequence). Trimming took 5 bases from V and 4 from J, leaving 11 bases between them. The CDR3 is CASSLWASTEAFF. In DNA, the CDR3 is TGTGCCAGTAGTCTCTGGGCGAGCACTGAAGCTTTCTTT.

As concerns this clone: One end of the junction is discordant with germline, which a read error may explain. V usage is TRBV5-4 and J usage is TRBJ1-2; TRBD1 agrees at 8 bases. The CDR3 is made up of 14 amino acids. The germline V gene has CDR1 SGHNT and CDR2 YYREEE (reference sequence). CDR3 protein: CASRLDRERYGYTF. The CDR3 bases are TGTGCCAGCAGATTGGACAGGGAACGCTATGGCTACACCTTC. Complete variable domain (other parts from reference TRBV5-4 and TRBJ1-2): ETGVTQSPTHLIKTRGQQVTLRCSSQSGHNTVSWYQQALGQGPQFIFQYYREEENGRGNFPPRFSGLQFPNYSSELNVNALELDDSALYLCASRLDRERYGYTFGSGTRLTVV.

The table lists this clone with a count of one. The V and J genes are TRBV14 and TRBJ2-3; maybe TRBD2 (6 bases). The V gene lost 0 bases and the J gene lost 2 bases, with 15 bases spanning the gap. Germline CDR1 SGHDN, CDR2 FVKESK. The length of the CDR3 is 17 residues. The CDR3 region has the DNA TGTGCCAGCAGCCAAGATTGGCGGGGCGCGATCACAGATACGCAGTATTTT. This gives the protein CASSQDWRGAITDTQYF.

The rearrangement links TRBV7-3 to TRBJ2-1, with 9 bases aligning to TRBD2. Germline V lookup: CDR1 SGHTA, CDR2 FQGTGA. With V trimmed by 5 bases and J by 4 bases, 9 bases remained unmatched. This CDR3 contains 16 residues. CDR3 region: CASSPQLAGAYNEQFF. CDR3 bases: TGTGCCAGCAGCCCCCAATTAGCGGGGGCATACAATGAGCAGTTCTTC.

V and J are TRBV18 and TRBJ2-2; perhaps TRBD2 as D (6 bases). The V end lost 2 bases, the J end lost 0 bases, and 16 bases lay between the germline ends. The V gene's germline CDR1 is KGHSH and CDR2 LQKENI. The CDR3 extends over 18 amino acids. CDR3 sequence reads: CASSPSYGGQSNTGELFF. The CDR3 DNA is TGTGCCAGCTCACCAAGCTATGGAGGGCAGTCGAACACCGGGGAGCTGTTTTTT.

V and J are TRBV30 and TRBJ2-5, with D maybe TRBD1 (6 bases). Germline V CDR1 and CDR2: GTSNPN, SVGIG (reference sequence). V was clipped by 3 bases and J by 5 bases, with 19 bases between them. This CDR3 has 15 residues. CDR3 protein: CAWRHSPGQRETQYF. The DNA for the CDR3 is TGTGCCTGGAGGCATTCTCCCGGACAGCGGGAGACCCAGTACTTC.

CDR3 region: CASSKEGTPVSGNTIYF. DNA of the CDR3: TGCGCCAGCAGCAAGGAGGGGACTCCCGTCTCTGGAAACACCATATATTTT. This rearrangement joins TRBV5-1 to TRBJ1-3; D is possibly TRBD1 (5 bases). CDR1 and CDR2 from the germline V gene are SGHRS and YFSETQ. The V and J ends lost 4 bases and 0 bases respectively, with 17 bases between them. This CDR3 has 17 amino acids.

This clone showed up just once. V usage is TRBV19 and J usage is TRBJ2-2; 9 nucleotides agree with TRBD2. CDR1 is LNHDA and CDR2 is SQIVND in the germline V gene (reference sequence). V lost 7 bases to trimming and J lost 4 bases; unmatched junction nucleotides: 7. This CDR3 is built from 15 residues. The CDR3 nucleotides are TGTGCCAGTATGGTCCTAGCGGGACCCACCGGGGAGCTGTTTTTT. It yields the protein CASMVLAGPTGELFF.

About this clone: The identical CDR3 is also encoded by other nucleotide sequences in the sample. This chain joins TRBV9 and TRBJ2-7, with 9 bases matching TRBD1. The germline CDR1 and CDR2 sequences are SGDLS and YYNGEE. This CDR3 has 14 amino acids. J gave up 4 bases and V 0 bases, and 2 bases lay outside the gene matches. DNA for the CDR3: TGTGCCAGCAGCGTAGCGACAGGGGGGTACGAGCAGTACTTC. Its protein is CASSVATGGYEQYF.

The chain has TRBV30 and TRBJ1-6; TRBD1 agrees at 10 bases. Trimming cost V 5 bases and J 10 bases; bases outside gene matches: 5. CDR1 is GTSNPN, CDR2 SVGIG, per germline (reference sequence). The CDR3 consists of 13 residues. DNA of the CDR3: TGTGCCTGGGGGACAGGGGTTGTATCACCCCTCCACTTT. Amino acids: CAWGTGVVSPLHF.

The rearrangement uses TRBV7-2 and TRBJ2-7; unclear D gene. V was clipped by 3 bases and J by 3 bases, with 9 bases between them. The CDR3 totals 13 residues. Germline assignment: CDR1 SGHTA and CDR2 FQGNSA. CDR3 residues: CASSLTPNYEQYF. The CDR3 DNA is TGTGCCAGCAGCTTGACTCCCAACTACGAGCAGTACTTC.

V usage is TRBV25-1 and J usage is TRBJ2-3; TRBD2 is a possible D gene (5 bases). Trimming stripped 2 bases from V and 0 bases from J, with 12 bases between. Looked up from germline, CDR1 is MGHDK and CDR2 is SYGVNS. This CDR3 contains 16 residues. CDR3 region: CASSERVASSTDTQYF. The CDR3 nucleotides read TGTGCCAGCAGTGAAAGGGTAGCGTCTAGCACAGATACGCAGTATTTT.

This clone occurred a few times. V is TRBV6-1 and J is TRBJ2-6; 11 nucleotides match TRBD1. The ends lost 4 bases at V and 2 bases at J; junction bases unmatched: 1. Germline CDR1 MNHNS, CDR2 SASEGT. This CDR3 is built from 16 residues. In DNA form, the CDR3 reads TGTGCCAGCAGTGGGACAGGGGGCGCTGGGGCCAACGTCCTGACTTTC. Amino acid sequence: CASSGTGGAGANVLTF.